Below, 21 T cell receptor beta chains from the same sample are listed, as sequenced in a study of response to subunit inactivated influenza vaccine. TCRdb reanalysed the RT-PCR reads using MiXCR and keeps one entry per CDR3 protein. Of 450,000 to 500,000 distinct CDR3 sequences listed, 10% to 11% are singletons. Sequencing used PBMCs from blood, obtained roughly 45 days after vaccination. Source of these receptors: a man aged 45-65 years who received an inactivated influenza vaccine.

This clonotype was observed a handful of times. The chain carries TRBV5-6 and TRBJ2-1, with 8 bases fitting TRBD2. V was clipped by 6 bases and J by 1 base; unmatched bases: 3. Germline V lookup: CDR1 SGHDT, CDR2 YYEEEE. This CDR3 spans 14 amino acids. CDR3 DNA sequence: TGTGCCAGCATCCGGGGGGGATCCTACAATGAGCAGTTCTTC. Residues: CASIRGGSYNEQFF.

The genes are TRBV6-1 and TRBJ2-7, with a possible D match to TRBD1 (6 bases). The V gene lost 2 bases and the J gene lost 3 bases, with 14 bases spanning the gap. The CDR3 sequence is 15 residues long. The germline V gene encodes CDR1 MNHNS and CDR2 SASEGT. This CDR3 reads CASSERGHLLYEQYF. In DNA, the CDR3 is TGTGCCAGCAGTGAACGGGGACACTTACTCTACGAGCAGTACTTC.

This clonotype was detected many times. This chain links TRBV6-1 with TRBJ1-5; TRBD1 is a possible D gene (6 bases). Germline assignment: CDR1 MNHNS and CDR2 SASEGT. Trimming took off 5 bases at V and 4 bases at J, with 15 bases between the two ends. The CDR3 consists of 15 residues. CDR3 nucleotides: TGTGCCAGCAGTACAGGACAGACTCTTAATCAGCCCCAGCATTTT. Translation: CASSTGQTLNQPQHF.

V gene TRBV10-3 combines with J gene TRBJ2-7; a weak D match, TRBD1 (5 bases). The V and J ends lost 2 bases and 3 bases respectively, with 20 bases between them. CDR1 and CDR2 from the germline V gene are ENHRY and SYGVKD. The CDR3 totals 17 residues. The CDR3 DNA reads as TGTGCCATCAGTGAGAGGCAGGTATTGGACCAGGGCTACGAGCAGTACTTC. It codes for CAISERQVLDQGYEQYF.

The table lists this clonotype with many counts. J is TRBJ2-1 and V is TRBV29-1; 9 nucleotides align to TRBD2. CDR1 is SQVTM and CDR2 is ANQGSEA in the germline V gene. Unmatched junction bases numbered 2, after V lost 0 bases and J lost 2 bases. CDR3 size: 15 residues. CDR3 loop: CSVEDRGRAYNEQFF. DNA for the CDR3: TGCAGCGTTGAAGATCGCGGGAGGGCCTACAATGAGCAGTTCTTC.

This rearrangement joins TRBV5-1 to TRBJ2-5; 10 bases fit TRBD2. There are 14 residues in the CDR3. The V gene's germline CDR1 is SGHRS and CDR2 YFSETQ. V shed 3 bases and J 5 bases; nucleotides not matched to a gene: 4. The CDR3 coding sequence is TGCGCCAGCAGCTCGAAGACTAGCGGGGAGACCCAGTACTTC. It codes for CASSSKTSGETQYF.

The genes are TRBV5-1 and TRBJ2-2; no clear D. Germline V gene data show CDR1 as SGHRS and CDR2 as YFSETQ. The CDR3 has 11 amino acids. Trimming pared 6 bases from V and 4 bases from J, leaving 4 bases between. CDR3 nucleotides: TGCGCCAGCACAGTCACCGGGGAGCTGTTTTTT. Translating gives CASTVTGELFF.

The chain joins TRBV14 to TRBJ2-7; D is perhaps TRBD2 (5 bases). The germline V gene encodes CDR1 SGHDN and CDR2 FVKESK. V gave up 4 bases and J gave up 3 bases, with 10 bases separating them. The CDR3 loop spans 13 amino acids. The CDR3 spells CASSLYGDYEQYF. The CDR3 DNA reads TGTGCCAGCAGCCTGTACGGGGACTACGAGCAGTACTTC. Full variable domain (remainder filled in from reference TRBV14 and TRBJ2-7): EAGVTQFPSHSVIEKGQTVTLRCDPISGHDNLYWYRRVMGKEIKFLLHFVKESKQDESGMPNNRFLAERTGGTYSTLKVQPAELEDSGVYFCASSLYGDYEQYFGPGTRLTVT.

This chain joins TRBV10-3 and TRBJ2-3; no definite D call. The CDR3 loop spans 16 amino acids. Trimming removed 0 bases at V and 0 bases at J, with 10 bases between. Germline lookup yields CDR1 ENHRY and CDR2 SYGVKD. This CDR3 reads CAISESTYGSTDTQYF. The CDR3 DNA reads as TGTGCCATCAGTGAGTCGACGTACGGGAGCACAGATACGCAGTATTTT.

This clonotype has at least ten counts. The chain combines TRBV12-3 or TRBV12-4 with TRBJ2-5; no clear D. V was cut by 6 bases and J by 2 bases, with 13 bases left in between. This CDR3 spans 14 amino acids. CDR3 nucleotide sequence: TGTGCCAGCAGCAAACAGCAGGTTCAAGAGACCCAGTACTTC. Its translation is CASSKQQVQETQYF.

This clonotype was detected ten times or more. The chain is built from TRBV7-2 and TRBJ2-7; D perhaps matches TRBD1 (5 bases). The CDR3 extends over 14 amino acids. Germline lookup yields CDR1 SGHTA and CDR2 FQGNSA. V was trimmed by 5 bases and J by 0 bases, leaving 11 bases between them. The chain's CDR3 is CASSMDTFSYEQYF. CDR3 sequence (DNA): TGTGCCAGCAGCATGGACACGTTCTCCTACGAGCAGTACTTC. The full variable domain, rest sourced from reference TRBV7-2 and TRBJ2-7, is GAGVSQSPSNKVTEKGKDVELRCDPISGHTALYWYRQSLGQGLEFLIYFQGNSAPDKSGLPSDRFSAERTGGSVSTLTIQRTQQEDSAVYLCASSMDTFSYEQYFGPGTRLTVT.

There are a few counts of this clonotype. The gene calls are TRBV7-2 and TRBJ2-2, with 8 nucleotides matching TRBD1. Germline V CDR1 and CDR2: SGHTA, FQGNSA. This CDR3 region has 15 residues. V gave up 5 bases and J gave up 3 bases; unmatched junction bases: 5. Here the CDR3 DNA reads TGTGCCAGCAGCACTCGACAGGGGTACACCGGGGAGCTGTTTTTT. Amino acid sequence: CASSTRQGYTGELFF.

The V and J genes are TRBV6-5 and TRBJ1-2, with TRBD1 matching 9 bases. Trimming at V came to 4 bases and at J to 13 bases, leaving 13 bases not matched to a gene. The germline gives CDR1 MNHEY, CDR2 SVGAGI. This CDR3 contains 14 residues. Here the CDR3 DNA reads TGTGCCAGCAGTTTCGGGGACAGGGCGGGTTGGTTCACCTTC. As protein: CASSFGDRAGWFTF.

This clonotype was seen ten or more times. CDR3 coding DNA: TGCGCCAGCAGCTTGGCCCAATACAATGAGCAGTTCTTC. This sequence encodes CASSLAQYNEQFF. V usage is TRBV5-1 and J usage is TRBJ2-1; D is undetermined. The CDR3 loop spans 13 amino acids. V gave up 0 bases and J gave up 4 bases, with 5 bases separating them. The germline V gene has CDR1 SGHRS and CDR2 YFSETQ.

This clonotype was observed a handful of times. The V gene is TRBV21-1, the J gene TRBJ2-6; the DNA was not compared with TRBD2, the D call given in the table. TRBV21-1 corresponds to a pseudogene. This CDR3 has 16 amino acids. The CDR3 region has the DNA TGTGCCAGCAGCCGCTCGGTACTATCTGGGGCCAACGTCCTGACTTTC. Its protein product is CASSRSVLSGANVLTF.

V gene TRBV15 combines with J gene TRBJ1-4; 7 bases match TRBD1. The CDR3 length is 14 residues. The junction had 6 bases not matched to a gene; V was cut back by 3 bases and J by 8 bases. Germline V gene lookup returns CDR1 LNHNV and CDR2 YYDKDF (reference sequence). The DNA of the CDR3 is TGTGCCACCAGCAGGGGACAGCGCTACGAAAAACTGTTTTTT. It yields the protein CATSRGQRYEKLFF.

As concerns this clonotype: A much larger clone is a single base away; this may be a read error. The V and J genes are TRBV5-6 and TRBJ1-2; D unresolved. The length of the CDR3 is 12 residues. Germline V CDR1 and CDR2: SGHDT, YYEEEE. The CDR3 sequence: CAGSRTDYGYTF. CDR3 bases: TGTGCCGGCAGTCGTACAGATTATGGCTACACCTTC.

This clonotype was counted a few times. The V and J genes are TRBV4-3 and TRBJ2-7; 8 bases agree with TRBD1. Germline V gene sequence: CDR1 LGHNA, CDR2 YSLEER. This CDR3 spans 15 amino acids. V was pared by 2 bases and J by 2 bases, with 5 bases of the junction left unmatched. The CDR3 here is CASSQQDRGAYEQYF. In nucleotides, the CDR3 is TGCGCCAGCAGCCAACAAGACAGGGGTGCCTACGAGCAGTACTTC.

This clonotype has at least ten counts. This chain connects TRBV6-2 or TRBV6-3 to TRBJ1-2; TRBD1 agrees at 8 bases. In germline, CDR1 is MNHEY, CDR2 SVGEGT. V lost 5 bases to trimming and J lost 8 bases; unmatched junction nucleotides: 4. This CDR3 comprises 12 residues. The CDR3 DNA reads TGTGCCAGCAGTCATGACAGGGGCGGCTACACCTTC. Translated: CASSHDRGGYTF.

The chain uses TRBV12-3 or TRBV12-4 and TRBJ1-1; D remains unclear. The CDR3 spans 13 residues. V was clipped by 5 bases and J by 2 bases, with 9 bases between them. The CDR3 sequence: CASSTQFNTEAFF. DNA for the CDR3: TGTGCCAGCAGTACTCAATTTAACACTGAAGCTTTCTTT.

The rearrangement joins TRBV12-3 or TRBV12-4 to TRBJ1-6; D call uncertain. V was pared by 5 bases and J by 3 bases, with 8 bases between. This CDR3 is 14 amino acids long. The CDR3 is CASSGRHYNSPLHF. CDR3 nucleotide sequence: TGTGCCAGCAGTGGACGTCACTATAATTCACCCCTCCACTTT.